The T cell receptor (beta chain) under discussion was sequenced for a study of T cells after yellow fever vaccination. TCRdb recomputed calls from the 5' RACE reads with MiXCR, one row per CDR3 protein. The sample carries some 320,000 distinct CDR3 sequences, around 4.5% recorded once. Only a few counts were recorded for this clonotype. V lost 5 bases, J lost 2 bases, and 5 bases stayed unmatched. The CDR3 is 16 amino acids. The V call is TRBV12-3 or TRBV12-4, the J call TRBJ2-5, with 13 bases that match TRBD2. This specimen consisted of PBMCs, obtained 15 days after the yellow fever booster vaccination. This clonotype was sampled from a man aged 18 to 29 who received the YFV17D yellow fever vaccine. The CDR3 sequence is CASSPLAGGRQETQYF. In DNA, the CDR3 is TGTGCCAGCAGTCCACTAGCGGGGGGGCGACAAGAGACCCAGTACTTC.